The 27 T cell receptor beta chains below were found in one sample sequenced in a study of radiation and T cells in renal cell carcinoma. Time point of the sample: baseline pretreatment blood. Treatment in this sample: 15 Gy SBRT to primary tumor, nephrectomy 4 weeks later. Data came from immunoSEQ multiplex PCR; TCRdb stores just in-frame clones and leaves some out. Of 90,000 to 100,000 clones in the sample, 70% to 90% are singletons; the top ten hold 7% to 9%. The sample in question was blood, obtained from a patient whose treatment included radiotherapy and nephrectomy. The receptors were gathered from a man over 45 with renal cell carcinoma.

The chain uses TRBV30 and TRBJ1-1; D is ambiguous. Germline V lookup: CDR1 GTSNPN, CDR2 SVGIG (reference sequence). The CDR3 is 15 amino acids. V was clipped by 3 bases and J by 1 base, with 15 bases between them. In nucleotides, the CDR3 is TGTGCCTGGAGGCAACCCTTGGTGGGGAACACTGAAGCTTTCTTT. Encoded protein: CAWRQPLVGNTEAFF.

This clone was counted a single time. The chain joins TRBV10-3 to TRBJ2-7, with 8 bases aligning to TRBD1. Germline V gives CDR1 ENHRY, CDR2 SYGVKD. With V trimmed by 0 bases and J by 1 base, 2 bases remained unmatched. The CDR3 is 15 amino acids. CDR3 in DNA: TGTGCCATCAGTGAGTCTAGGACAGGGTCCTACGAGCAGTACTTC. This codes for CAISESRTGSYEQYF.

This clone was recorded only once. V usage is TRBV28 and J usage is TRBJ2-3; D not resolved. V was pared by 2 bases and J by 2 bases, with 8 bases between. This CDR3 contains 14 residues. Germline V gene lookup returns CDR1 MDHEN and CDR2 SYDVKM. DNA for the CDR3: TGTGCCAGCAGTTTAACGGCAGTCACAGATACGCAGTATTTT. This sequence encodes CASSLTAVTDTQYF. Based on the CDR3 plus reference TRBV28 and TRBJ2-3, the full variable domain is DVKVTQSSRYLVKRTGEKVFLECVQDMDHENMFWYRQDPGLGLRLIYFSYDVKMKEKGDIPEGYSVSREKKERFSLILESASTNQTSMYLCASSLTAVTDTQYFGPGTRLTVL.

This rearrangement joins TRBV9 to TRBJ2-3, with 8 nucleotides matching TRBD2. The CDR3 totals 19 residues. Per germline, CDR1 SGDLS and CDR2 YYNGEE. J was trimmed by 0 bases and V by 0 bases; bases with no gene match: 12. In DNA, the CDR3 is TGTGCCAGCAGCGTAGCTACGGGGGAGCGGGGGATAAGCACAGATACGCAGTATTTT. Protein product: CASSVATGERGISTDTQYF.

The chain carries TRBV9 and TRBJ2-1; 7 bases agree with TRBD2. The V segment lost 0 bases and the J segment 5 bases; nucleotides outside the gene matches: 5. The germline V gene has CDR1 SGDLS and CDR2 YYNGEE. The CDR3 extends over 15 amino acids. The CDR3 sequence: CASSVGGGLHNEQFF. In DNA form, the CDR3 reads TGTGCCAGCAGCGTAGGCGGGGGACTACACAATGAGCAGTTCTTC.

The rearrangement joins TRBV18 to TRBJ2-1; 7 bases fit TRBD1. Germline lookup yields CDR1 KGHSH and CDR2 LQKENI. V trimming: 3 bases; J trimming: 2 bases; junction bases outside the gene matches: 4. This CDR3 contains 15 residues. The CDR3 nucleotides read TGTGCCAGCTCACCTGGAGACAGGGCCTACAATGAGCAGTTCTTC. Amino acids: CASSPGDRAYNEQFF.

V and J are TRBV30 and TRBJ1-5, with D maybe TRBD1 (6 bases). CDR1 and CDR2 from the germline V gene are GTSNPN and SVGIG (reference sequence). This CDR3 is 13 amino acids long. V shed 2 bases and J shed 6 bases, with 11 bases lying between them. CDR3 DNA: TGTGCCTGGAGTTGGGGGCGGCTTCAGCCCCAGCATTTT. Its translation is CAWSWGRLQPQHF.

The chain links TRBV11-2 to TRBJ1-5; D gene unclear. The germline V gene has CDR1 SGHAT and CDR2 FQNNGV. The CDR3 is 14 residues long. V was trimmed by 0 bases and J by 6 bases, leaving 9 bases between them. The CDR3 coding sequence is TGTGCCAGCAGCTTAGATAAAGGAACTCAGCCCCAGCATTTT. Protein: CASSLDKGTQPQHF.

V usage is TRBV20-1 and J usage is TRBJ1-2; D not certain. In germline, CDR1 is DFQATT, CDR2 SNEGSKA (reference sequence). CDR3 length: 11 amino acids. V was pared by 3 bases and J by 7 bases, with 9 bases between. The CDR3, as DNA: TGCAGTGCTAGTGAGGGCATTGGCTACACCTTC. Protein product: CSASEGIGYTF.

This chain joins TRBV7-2 and TRBJ2-7; D gene ambiguous. The CDR3 has 13 residues. Looked up from germline, CDR1 is SGHTA and CDR2 is FQGNSA. V was cut by 2 bases and J by 3 bases, with 8 bases left in between. Written as DNA, the CDR3 is TGTGCCAGCAGCTTACGGACGGGCTACGAGCAGTACTTC. Residues: CASSLRTGYEQYF.

J is TRBJ2-7 and V is TRBV25-1; tentative D call: TRBD2 (5 bases). CDR1 and CDR2 (germline): MGHDK, SYGVNS. V was cut by 3 bases and J by 5 bases, with 11 bases left in between. There are 13 residues in the CDR3. The CDR3 DNA follows: TGTGCCAGCAGTGAGCCGAGGGTCGACGAGCAGTACTTC. Translated: CASSEPRVDEQYF.

The J gene is TRBJ1-6, the V gene TRBV4-3; D is possibly TRBD1 (5 bases). With 0 bases removed from V and 6 bases from J, the gap between germline ends came to 9 bases. Germline CDR1 LGHNA, CDR2 YSLEER. This CDR3 is 15 amino acids long. The CDR3 is CASSQDGGGNSPLHF. DNA of the CDR3: TGCGCCAGCAGCCAAGACGGGGGGGGTAATTCACCCCTCCACTTT.

V and J are TRBV5-1 and TRBJ2-3; D tentatively fits TRBD1 or TRBD2 (6 bases each). There are 14 residues in the CDR3. The V end was cut by 4 bases, the J end by 7 bases, with 16 bases between. From germline, CDR1 is SGHRS and CDR2 YFSETQ. CDR3 in amino acids: CASSSLDRGHTQYF. The CDR3 bases are TGCGCCAGCAGCAGCTTGGATCGGGGGCATACGCAGTATTTT.

The chain uses TRBV11-2 and TRBJ2-1; 8 nucleotides align to TRBD1. This CDR3 contains 16 residues. With V trimmed by 5 bases and J by 4 bases, 10 bases remained unmatched. Germline lookup yields CDR1 SGHAT and CDR2 FQNNGV. CDR3 in DNA: TGTGCCAGCAGCCGAGAAGGACAGGGCGGGTACAATGAGCAGTTCTTC. It specifies CASSREGQGGYNEQFF.

J is TRBJ2-3 and V is TRBV13; D is unclear. The CDR3 consists of 13 residues. V was shortened by 2 bases and J by 6 bases, with 9 bases between the two germline ends. CDR1 is PRHDT and CDR2 is FYEKMQ in the germline V gene (reference sequence). This CDR3 is CASSLPSMDTQYF. CDR3 sequence (DNA): TGTGCCAGCAGCTTACCCAGTATGGATACGCAGTATTTT.

This chain's CDR3 is CASKDRAGSPLHF. The CDR3 nucleotides are TGTGCCAGCAAAGACAGGGCTGGTTCACCCCTCCACTTT. The chain links TRBV2 to TRBJ1-6; 7 nucleotides line up with TRBD1. The CDR3 extends over 13 amino acids. CDR1 and CDR2 from the germline V gene are SNHLY and FYNNEI. V shed 7 bases, J shed 9 bases, and the junction held 6 bases outside the gene matches.

The chain combines TRBV23-1 with TRBJ2-7; tentative D call: TRBD1 (5 bases). TRBV23-1 is annotated as an ORF whose role is uncertain. The CDR3 runs 17 residues. The V end was cut by 1 base, the J end by 3 bases, with 19 bases between. Here the CDR3 reads CASSQYPGFPPNYEQYF. CDR3 nucleotides: TGCGCCAGCAGTCAATATCCAGGGTTCCCCCCTAACTACGAGCAGTACTTC.

CDR3 sequence: CASSKGSSGNEQFF. The CDR3 DNA reads as TGTGCCAGCAGTAAGGGATCCTCTGGGAATGAGCAGTTCTTC. The chain employs TRBV6-5 and TRBJ2-1, with unresolved D. V was clipped by 5 bases and J by 7 bases, with 15 bases between them. In germline, CDR1 is MNHEY, CDR2 SVGAGI. This CDR3 comprises 14 residues.

The gene calls are TRBV7-2 and TRBJ2-5; TRBD2 is a possible D gene (6 bases). The CDR3 contains 16 residues. Germline V gene sequence: CDR1 SGHTA, CDR2 FQGNSA. Trimming took off 3 bases at V and 5 bases at J, with 19 bases between the two ends. The CDR3 DNA sequence: TGTGCCAGCAGCTTGAACGGCGGGGCGGCAAGGGAGACCCAGTACTTC. Translation: CASSLNGGAARETQYF.

This clone was seen only once. The chain links TRBV6-4 to TRBJ2-3; 9 bases are a match to TRBD2. Trimming removed 0 bases from V and 6 bases from J; junction bases left unmatched: 4. This CDR3 is 15 amino acids long. Germline assignment: CDR1 MRHNA and CDR2 SNTAGT. CDR3 sequence (DNA): TGTGCCAGCAGTGACTCGGGACTAGCAGTGGATACGCAGTATTTT. This translates into CASSDSGLAVDTQYF.

The chain combines TRBV6-5 with TRBJ1-3, with 8 positions matching TRBD1. CDR1 is MNHEY and CDR2 is SVGAGI in the germline V gene. Unmatched junction bases numbered 3, after V lost 0 bases and J lost 2 bases. This CDR3 is 16 amino acids long. In DNA, the CDR3 is TGTGCCAGCAGTTACTCTGGACAGGGTACTGGAAACACCATATATTTT. Translation: CASSYSGQGTGNTIYF.

The rearrangement joins TRBV7-9 to TRBJ2-3; a weak D match, TRBD2 (5 bases). CDR1 and CDR2 from the germline V gene are SEHNR and FQNEAQ (reference sequence). This CDR3 is 15 amino acids long. The V gene lost 5 bases and the J gene lost 8 bases, with 20 bases spanning the gap. The CDR3 coding sequence is TGTGCCAGCAGCATTCGCCGGGAAACCGCGGGTACGCAGTATTTT. Its translation is CASSIRRETAGTQYF.

V is TRBV7-3 and J is TRBJ2-1; 9 bases are shared with TRBD1. CDR1 SGHTA and CDR2 FQGTGA come from the germline V gene. This CDR3 is built from 14 residues. Trimming removed 7 bases from V and 5 bases from J; junction bases left unmatched: 6. CDR3 nucleotide sequence: TGTGCCAGCATGGTGGACAGGGGAGACAATGAGCAGTTCTTC. The encoded protein is CASMVDRGDNEQFF.

The chain carries TRBV11-2 and TRBJ2-7; tentatively, D is TRBD1 or TRBD2 (6 bases each). The CDR3 length is 15 residues. Germline loops: CDR1 SGHAT, CDR2 FQNNGV. Trimming cost V 1 base and J 3 bases, with 13 bases left between them. The CDR3 here is CASSLVRGADYEQYF. The CDR3 bases are TGTGCCAGCAGCTTAGTAAGGGGGGCGGACTACGAGCAGTACTTC.

The chain has TRBV5-1 and TRBJ2-7, with 9 bases lining up with TRBD1. The V segment lost 0 bases and the J segment 5 bases; nucleotides outside the gene matches: 3. Per the germline V gene, CDR1 is SGHRS and CDR2 is YFSETQ. The CDR3 contains 14 residues. In nucleotides, the CDR3 is TGCGCCAGCAGCTTGGTGGGACAGGGCAACGAGCAGTACTTC. This gives the protein CASSLVGQGNEQYF.

This clone was counted only a few times. This chain connects TRBV7-3 to TRBJ2-3; tentatively, D is TRBD1 (6 bases). V lost 7 bases and J 2 bases, leaving 16 bases between the germline ends. This CDR3 has 15 residues. Germline V lookup: CDR1 SGHTA, CDR2 FQGTGA. CDR3: CASMLQGLSTDTQYF. CDR3 DNA sequence: TGTGCCAGCATGCTACAGGGTTTGTCCACAGATACGCAGTATTTT.

The chain carries TRBV19 and TRBJ2-5, with TRBD2 matching 8 bases. CDR1 is LNHDA and CDR2 is SQIVND in the germline V gene (reference sequence). V shed 6 bases, J shed 3 bases, and the junction held 3 bases outside the gene matches. CDR3 length equals 13 residues. This CDR3 is CASSPLAEETQYF. CDR3 nucleotide sequence: TGTGCCAGTAGCCCACTAGCGGAAGAGACCCAGTACTTC.